This entry describes one T cell receptor (beta chain). A much larger clone lies a single base off, so this may be a read error. The data were obtained in a study of blood T cells in healthy people across ages. V was pared by 8 bases and J by 7 bases, with 6 bases of the junction left unmatched. Germline-derived CDR1 and CDR2 are ENHRY and SYGVKD. CDR3 length equals 12 residues. With a J-beta primer mix and a sample-barcoded 5' primer, a second PCR ran 7 to 11 cycles. TCRdb ran MiXCR on the 5' RACE reads and lists one entry per CDR3 protein. The data contain hundreds of thousands of distinct CDR3 sequences, roughly 43% of them singletons.

This clonotype was obtained from an older man in good health. Source material: blood. V gene TRBV10-3 combines with J gene TRBJ2-7; 9 positions match TRBD1. The CDR3 nucleotides read TGTGCCATCGAGGACAGGGGTAGGGAGCAGTACTTC. Protein sequence: CAIEDRGREQYF.